The subject of this entry is one TCR beta chain. Its antigen is not known. The data are from a study of T cells expressing NK-cell markers. Overall study results and limits: A handful of donors carried dominant NKG2C+ clonotypes that made up about 1.0-7.0% of their CD8+ T cells.

5'RACE template switching with UMIs generated TCR beta cDNA. TCRdb re-called the 5' RACE reads, yielding one record per CDR3 amino acid sequence without DNA. This sample's clone table lists about 150,000 distinct CDR3 sequences. The CDR3 extends over 17 amino acids. Germline values: CDR1 SGHAT, CDR2 FQNNGV. The V call is TRBV11-2, the J call TRBJ2-2; TCRdb proposes TRBD1, but this gene call is untestable without DNA. The sequence was obtained from a man aged 18 to 29 in good health. The sample consisted of blood T cells: a sorted CD56 or NKG2C T cell subset, CD4+ or CD8+ T cells, or bulk PBMC T cells (not recorded which). The chain's CDR3 is CASSFSSAGGGTGELFF. The full variable domain, completed using reference TRBV11-2 and TRBJ2-2, is EAGVAQSPRYKIIEKRQSVAFWCNPISGHATLYWYQQILGQGPKLLIQFQNNGVVDDSQLPKDRFSAERLKGVDSTLKIQPAKLEDSAVYLCASSFSSAGGGTGELFFGEGSRLTVL.